What follows describes a single T cell receptor beta chain. V was clipped by 3 bases and J by 1 base, with 15 bases between them. Germline-derived CDR1 and CDR2 are KGHSH and LQKENI. The CDR3 consists of 16 residues. The sample is drawn from a study of control samples from healthy donors and cancer patients. TCRdb's copy holds only in-frame clones and misses some; the assay was immunoSEQ multiplex PCR. The data contain 150,000 or so clones, more than 85% of them singletons. This chain connects TRBV18 to TRBJ1-1; no firm D call. This clonotype was obtained from a man in his late teens or twenties in good health. The sequenced sample was blood. CDR3 sequence (DNA): TGTGCCAGCTCACCCCTACCGGGCCAGACGAACACTGAAGCTTTCTTT. Translation: CASSPLPGQTNTEAFF.